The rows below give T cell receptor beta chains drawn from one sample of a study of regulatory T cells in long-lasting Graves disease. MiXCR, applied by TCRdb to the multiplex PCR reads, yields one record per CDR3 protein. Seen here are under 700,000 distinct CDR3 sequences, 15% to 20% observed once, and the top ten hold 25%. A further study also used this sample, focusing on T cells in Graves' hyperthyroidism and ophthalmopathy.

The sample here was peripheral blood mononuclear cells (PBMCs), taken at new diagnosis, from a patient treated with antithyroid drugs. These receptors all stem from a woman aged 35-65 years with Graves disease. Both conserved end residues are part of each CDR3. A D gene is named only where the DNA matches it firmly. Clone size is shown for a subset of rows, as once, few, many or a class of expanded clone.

DNA: TGTGCCAGCAGGCCCTCGATTGGGGGCAATCAGCCCCAGCATTTT
CDR3: CASRPSIGGNQPQHF
J: TRBJ1-5
D: -
size: -
V: TRBV27

DNA: TGTGCCAGCGTTCTAGCGAATGAGCAGTTCTTC
CDR3: CASVLANEQFF
J: TRBJ2-1
D: -
size: -
V: TRBV2

DNA: TGTGCCAGCAGTTTGAGATACCTTAATCAGCCCCAGCATTTT
CDR3: CASSLRYLNQPQHF
J: TRBJ1-5
D: -
size: -
V: TRBV12-3/TRBV12-4

DNA: TGTGCCAGCAGTGAACGGTCAACCGGGACAGCGTATAGCAATCAGCCCCAGCATTTT
CDR3: CASSERSTGTAYSNQPQHF
J: TRBJ1-5
D: TRBD1
size: -
V: TRBV6-1

DNA: TGTGCCAGCAGTGAAGGGTCTGGGACTCCGAAGTTC
CDR3: CASSEGSGTPKF
J: TRBJ2-5
D: -
size: many
V: TRBV2

DNA: TGTGCCAGTACCATCCCCCCCGCCGGAGAGGTGAATTTT
CDR3: CASTIPPAGEVNF
J: TRBJ1-5
D: -
size: -
V: TRBV19

DNA: TGTGCCAGCAGCCCAGCCCCCAATGAGCAGTTCTTC
CDR3: CASSPAPNEQFF
J: TRBJ2-1
D: -
size: -
V: TRBV3-1

DNA: TGCAGTGCTCGAGGGGGGATTCTCTACGAGCAGTACTTC
CDR3: CSARGGILYEQYF
J: TRBJ2-7
D: -
size: -
V: TRBV20-1

DNA: TGCGCCAGCAGCCCTACAAGCCGCGCACCCAGCGGGGAGACCCAGTACTTC
CDR3: CASSPTSRAPSGETQYF
J: TRBJ2-5
D: -
size: -
V: TRBV4-1

DNA: TGTGCCAGCAGTGAACAGGGACAGTACAAAAACATTCAGTACTTC
CDR3: CASSEQGQYKNIQYF
J: TRBJ2-4
D: TRBD1
size: many
V: TRBV2

DNA: TGCAGTGCTAGAAGACAGGGGGACGAGCAGTACTTC
CDR3: CSARRQGDEQYF
J: TRBJ2-7
D: TRBD1
size: -
V: TRBV20-1

DNA: TGTGCCAGCAGTTCCTTTAGCGGGGCCCTCACAGATACGCAGTATTTT
CDR3: CASSSFSGALTDTQYF
J: TRBJ2-3
D: TRBD2
size: many
V: TRBV6-5

DNA: TGTGCCAGCAGCTTGGAACGGACAGGAAGGTTTTTT
CDR3: CASSLERTGRFF
J: TRBJ2-2
D: TRBD1
size: few
V: TRBV7-9

DNA: TGTGCCACCAGTGATTTAAGCAATCAGCCCCAGCATTTT
CDR3: CATSDLSNQPQHF
J: TRBJ1-5
D: -
size: many
V: TRBV24-1

DNA: TGTGCCAGCAGCCAAGTCGGGGCAAACACTGAAGCTTTCTTT
CDR3: CASSQVGANTEAFF
J: TRBJ1-1
D: -
size: once
V: TRBV3-1

DNA: TGTGCTAGTGGTTTGCCCAGCGGGGGGGCCCTCAATGAGCAGTTCTTC
CDR3: CASGLPSGGALNEQFF
J: TRBJ2-1
D: TRBD2
size: many
V: TRBV12-5

DNA: TGCGCCAGCAGCATCATCCCGGGACAGGGGGATGAAAAACTGTTTTTT
CDR3: CASSIIPGQGDEKLFF
J: TRBJ1-4
D: TRBD1
size: many
V: TRBV5-1

DNA: TGTGCCAGCAGCGGGGCAGTGGAGCGGGCCCTCCACTTT
CDR3: CASSGAVERALHF
J: TRBJ1-6
D: -
size: few
V: TRBV9

DNA: TGTGCCAGCACCTTGACGAAGGCCTCGCCCTCGGCCGGGGAGCTGTTTTTT
CDR3: CASTLTKASPSAGELFF
J: TRBJ2-2
D: -
size: few
V: TRBV12-3/TRBV12-4

DNA: TGTGCCAGCATCCCTCGGGAAAACAATTCACCCCTCCACTTT
CDR3: CASIPRENNSPLHF
J: TRBJ1-6
D: -
size: few
V: TRBV6-1

DNA: TGTGCCAGCAGTCCCCAGGTGGGCCCCCTCCACTTT
CDR3: CASSPQVGPLHF
J: TRBJ1-6
D: -
size: -
V: TRBV28

DNA: TGTGCCATCAGTGAAAGGGACCTATACAATGAGCAGTTCTTC
CDR3: CAISERDLYNEQFF
J: TRBJ2-1
D: -
size: -
V: TRBV10-3

DNA: TGTGCCAGCAGTTGGGACAGATTGCCCTATGGCTACACCTTC
CDR3: CASSWDRLPYGYTF
J: TRBJ1-2
D: TRBD1
size: many
V: TRBV6-5

DNA: TGTGCCAGCAGCCCTAACAGGGTCTCTGGGGCCAACGTCCTGACTTTC
CDR3: CASSPNRVSGANVLTF
J: TRBJ2-6
D: -
size: -
V: TRBV7-3

DNA: TGCGCCAGCAGCTTGGAGGGGATTAACACTGAAGCTTTCTTT
CDR3: CASSLEGINTEAFF
J: TRBJ1-1
D: -
size: -
V: TRBV5-1

DNA: TGTGCCAGCTCACCGTGGAGCGACAGTAACACCGGGGAGCTGTTTTTT
CDR3: CASSPWSDSNTGELFF
J: TRBJ2-2
D: -
size: many
V: TRBV18

DNA: TGTGCCAGCAGTTTATCTGGCGGATTAAGTAACTATGGCTACACCTTC
CDR3: CASSLSGGLSNYGYTF
J: TRBJ1-2
D: -
size: few
V: TRBV12-3/TRBV12-4

DNA: TGTGCCAGCAGTTACAGGGGAGAACGCTCAGATACGCAGTATTTT
CDR3: CASSYRGERSDTQYF
J: TRBJ2-3
D: -
size: many
V: TRBV6-5

DNA: TGTGCCAGCTCACTGACTTTCCCGGGGTCTGAAGCTTTCTTT
CDR3: CASSLTFPGSEAFF
J: TRBJ1-1
D: -
size: many
V: TRBV18

DNA: TGTGCCAGTAGTATACACCAGGTCCAGGACTATGGCTACACCTTC
CDR3: CASSIHQVQDYGYTF
J: TRBJ1-2
D: -
size: -
V: TRBV19

DNA: TGTGCCAGCTCACCATTCCGGGTCCCGAACACTGAAGCTTTCTTT
CDR3: CASSPFRVPNTEAFF
J: TRBJ1-1
D: -
size: many
V: TRBV18

DNA: TGCAGTGCTAGAGACAGACTTACGAACACTGAAGCTTTCTTT
CDR3: CSARDRLTNTEAFF
J: TRBJ1-1
D: -
size: many
V: TRBV20-1

DNA: TGTGCCAGCAGTCCGCAGGGAGGCAGTCTGAACACTGAAGCTTTCTTT
CDR3: CASSPQGGSLNTEAFF
J: TRBJ1-1
D: -
size: -
V: TRBV28

DNA: TGTGCCAGCAGCCCGGGACTAGCGGGGGGGCATGAAGAGACCCAGTACTTC
CDR3: CASSPGLAGGHEETQYF
J: TRBJ2-5
D: TRBD2
size: few
V: TRBV3-1

DNA: TGTGCCAGCAGCGTAGGGCTGGGGAACTATGGCTACACCTTC
CDR3: CASSVGLGNYGYTF
J: TRBJ1-2
D: -
size: -
V: TRBV9

DNA: TGTGCCAGCTCACCCCGGGACAGAACCTTGAACACTGAAGCTTTCTTT
CDR3: CASSPRDRTLNTEAFF
J: TRBJ1-1
D: TRBD1
size: -
V: TRBV18

DNA: TGTGCCAGCAACTGGGTATTCCTTCGGACAGGGGTTAACACCGGGGAGCTGTTTTTT
CDR3: CASNWVFLRTGVNTGELFF
J: TRBJ2-2
D: TRBD1
size: -
V: TRBV28

DNA: TGCAGTGCTAGACCGGGACAGGGGAACACTGAAGCTTTCTTT
CDR3: CSARPGQGNTEAFF
J: TRBJ1-1
D: TRBD1
size: many
V: TRBV20-1

DNA: TGTGCCTGGAGCCCTCCCCAAGTCATCGGCTACACCTTC
CDR3: CAWSPPQVIGYTF
J: TRBJ1-2
D: -
size: few
V: TRBV30

DNA: TGCGCCAGCAGCTTGAATTCCGGGACTAAAGGTGGCTACACCTTC
CDR3: CASSLNSGTKGGYTF
J: TRBJ1-2
D: -
size: -
V: TRBV5-1

DNA: TGTGCCAGTAGTATAGGCCAGGGGAGTAGGTCTGGGGCCAACGTCCTGACTTTC
CDR3: CASSIGQGSRSGANVLTF
J: TRBJ2-6
D: -
size: few
V: TRBV19

DNA: TGTGCCAGCAGCCCGCGTCCCGGATCTAATGAAAAACTGTTTTTT
CDR3: CASSPRPGSNEKLFF
J: TRBJ1-4
D: -
size: few
V: TRBV7-8

DNA: TGTGCCAGCAGCCAGTATACAGGGGGCAAGGCCTTC
CDR3: CASSQYTGGKAF
J: TRBJ1-2
D: TRBD1
size: many
V: TRBV3-1

DNA: TGTGCCAGCACGGGGGACCCAGGGACCCAGTACTTC
CDR3: CASTGDPGTQYF
J: TRBJ2-5
D: -
size: many
V: TRBV2

DNA: TGCGCCAGCAGACCAGCCGGGACAGCAGTCGGTTCACCCCTCCACTTT
CDR3: CASRPAGTAVGSPLHF
J: TRBJ1-6
D: TRBD1
size: many
V: TRBV5-1

DNA: TGTGCCAGCAGCTTAGGCCCGCGAGGCGGTGATACGCAGTATTTT
CDR3: CASSLGPRGGDTQYF
J: TRBJ2-3
D: -
size: many
V: TRBV7-8

DNA: TGTGCCAGCAGCGGGGACAGGCTCTACGAGCAGTACTTC
CDR3: CASSGDRLYEQYF
J: TRBJ2-7
D: TRBD1
size: many
V: TRBV2

DNA: TGTGCCAGCAGCTTTACCTATGAGGAGTCCGAGCAGTACTTC
CDR3: CASSFTYEESEQYF
J: TRBJ2-7
D: -
size: many
V: TRBV11-3

DNA: TGTGCCAGCGAGGGAATGGGCACCGGGGAGCTGTTTTTT
CDR3: CASEGMGTGELFF
J: TRBJ2-2
D: -
size: few
V: TRBV6-2/TRBV6-3

DNA: TGTGCCAGCAGCTTAAGAGGGGGAGACTATGGCTACACCTTC
CDR3: CASSLRGGDYGYTF
J: TRBJ1-2
D: -
size: many
V: TRBV11-3

DNA: TGTGCCAGCAGTCCTTTCCCAGGGGGGTTCTCTGGAAACACCATATATTTT
CDR3: CASSPFPGGFSGNTIYF
J: TRBJ1-3
D: TRBD1
size: -
V: TRBV12-3/TRBV12-4

DNA: TGTGCCAGCAGTCAGAGGGTGGTGCGCTCCTACAATGAGCAGTTCTTC
CDR3: CASSQRVVRSYNEQFF
J: TRBJ2-1
D: -
size: many
V: TRBV25-1

DNA: TGTGCCAGCAGCTTAGTTGCAGGACCGATCGAAGCTTTCTTT
CDR3: CASSLVAGPIEAFF
J: TRBJ1-1
D: -
size: few
V: TRBV11-2

DNA: TGTGCCAGCAGCTTAGTGGAGGGAGGCTACACCTTC
CDR3: CASSLVEGGYTF
J: TRBJ1-2
D: -
size: few
V: TRBV7-9

DNA: TGTGCCAGCAGCCCAGATTGGACCCGGTTCCAAGAGACCCAGTACTTC
CDR3: CASSPDWTRFQETQYF
J: TRBJ2-5
D: -
size: many
V: TRBV3-1